This T cell receptor (beta chain) was recorded in a study of CD8 T cells in Susac syndrome. Sequencing of TCR beta was performed on blood CD8+ T cells and on blood CD4+ T cells. Through negative isolation, CD4+ and CD8+ T cells were obtained, while TEMRA cells were enriched using FACS. RNA in amounts of 0.5 to 1 ug was reverse transcribed with random hexamers. Coverage of TCR beta CDR3 amplification by immunoSEQ multiplex PCR extended to 54 Vbeta and 13 Jbeta. One entry per CDR3 protein results from TCRdb running MiXCR on the immunoSEQ multiplex PCR reads. The table records a few hundred thousand distinct CDR3 sequences, approximately 85% of them present only once. Sequenced material: CD8+ T cells from PBMCs. The clonotype originates from a human donor with multiple sclerosis.

CDR3 sequence reads: CASSPRVGLYEQYF. The CDR3 nucleotides are TGTGCCAGCAGTCCAAGGGTCGGCCTCTACGAGCAGTACTTC. V and J are TRBV28 and TRBJ2-7; D remains ambiguous. CDR1 and CDR2 from the germline V gene are MDHEN and SYDVKM. V dropped 5 bases and J dropped 3 bases, with 14 bases sitting between them. This CDR3 region has 14 residues.